This T cell receptor beta chain was found in a study of T cells in localized non-small cell lung cancer (dated by TCRdb to about 2020). Regarding the study in general: The study examined T cell repertoires in 200 to 250 patients with early-stage NSCLC and compared tumors with uninvolved tumor-adjacent lungs. Of the NSCLC patients, about 130 were male and approximately 97 were female, and the mean age was about 69 years. The cohort was made up of some 240 treatment-naive NSCLC patients whose localized lung tumors had been resected.

At diagnosis, peripheral blood, uninvolved tumor-adjacent lung and tumor were collected and were preserved as a mix of fresh-frozen and FFPE material. For TCR repertoire profiling, blood samples were analyzed as peripheral blood mononuclear cells. V drops 0 bases and J drops 2 bases, leaving 8 bases in between. From its cysteine to its phenylalanine, the CDR3 spans 14 amino acids. Left in the record is the CDR3 DNA by itself, 42 bases read in frame from the first base. The germline V gene provides CDR1 SGHDT and CDR2 YYEEEE. Overall study outcomes, separate from this receptor: Uninvolved tumor-adjacent lung showed the highest T cell clonality, higher than tumor, which suggests more focused antigenic responses in the uninvolved tumor-adjacent lung. Higher blood T cell density associated with longer overall survival, while higher adjacent-lung clonality associated with shorter survival. Multi-region tumor sequencing was not performed, so intratumor heterogeneity could not be excluded. Of the top 100 tumor clones, a median of approximately 60 were detected in paired uninvolved adjacent lung; 28 were also among that lung's top 100. Since the design was exploratory, TCR variables were selected using unadjusted p-values with no false-discovery rate correction.

The immunoSEQ Assay was used to sequence TCR beta CDR3 regions from DNA. The paper's data handling went like this. To compute T cell density, TCR beta template counts were normalized to usable DNA, which was estimated by amplifying housekeeping genes. Using the preseqR package, richness was estimated by extrapolating to 120,000 templates for tissue samples and 400,000 templates for PBMC samples. Clonality was taken to be one minus Pielou's evenness. Tissue-enriched TCRs were identified by differential abundance testing using productive amino-acid clonotypes, minimum total count 5 and alpha 0.1. The Jaccard Index and the Morisita Overlap Index were used to measure how much the repertoires overlapped between compartments. GLIPH clustered TCR beta CDR3s with public tetramer-defined viral CDR3s; viral motifs required at least three viral sequences plus V-gene enrichment. Not all clones reach the TCRdb copy of this immuneACCESS table, which keeps in-frame sequences only. Checked studies attribute under half of the gap to unresolved V genes and leave the rest unexplained. V and J calls and clone size come straight from that table; D and trimming were deduced from the DNA. For this sample there are approximately 70,000 clones; roughly 80% appear just once. The ten largest clones represent around 4.7% of the sample.

Remarks on this clone: Its antigen remains unidentified. Base qualities are missing; no much larger clone stands one base away.

The starting material was PBMCs, obtained before any cancer treatment. The V and J genes are TRBV5-6 and TRBJ1-2; the D region possibly corresponds to TRBD1 (6 bases align). This TCR was recovered from a man aged 40 to 69 with stage II lung adenocarcinoma. For the CDR3, the sequence is CASSLGTVNYGYTF. The bases are TGTGCCAGCAGCTTGGGGACAGTGAACTATGGCTACACCTTC.